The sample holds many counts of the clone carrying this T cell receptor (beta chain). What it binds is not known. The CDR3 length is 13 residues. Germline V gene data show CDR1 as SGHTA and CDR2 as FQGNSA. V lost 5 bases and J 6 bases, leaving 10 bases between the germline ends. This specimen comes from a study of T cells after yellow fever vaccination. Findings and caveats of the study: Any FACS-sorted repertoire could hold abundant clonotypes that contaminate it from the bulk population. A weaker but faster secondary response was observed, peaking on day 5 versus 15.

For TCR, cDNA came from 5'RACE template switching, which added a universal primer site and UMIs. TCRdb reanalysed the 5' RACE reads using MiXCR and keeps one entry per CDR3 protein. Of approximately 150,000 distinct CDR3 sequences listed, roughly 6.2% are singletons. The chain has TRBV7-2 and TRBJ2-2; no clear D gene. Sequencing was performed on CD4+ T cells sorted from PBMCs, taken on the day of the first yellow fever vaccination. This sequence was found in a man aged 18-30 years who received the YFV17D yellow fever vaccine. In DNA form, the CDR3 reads TGTGCCAGCAGCCTATTTACCGCCGGGGAGCTGTTTTTT. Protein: CASSLFTAGELFF. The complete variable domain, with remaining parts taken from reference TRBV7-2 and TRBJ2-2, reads GAGVSQSPSNKVTEKGKDVELRCDPISGHTALYWYRQSLGQGLEFLIYFQGNSAPDKSGLPSDRFSAERTGGSVSTLTIQRTQQEDSAVYLCASSLFTAGELFFGEGSRLTVL.